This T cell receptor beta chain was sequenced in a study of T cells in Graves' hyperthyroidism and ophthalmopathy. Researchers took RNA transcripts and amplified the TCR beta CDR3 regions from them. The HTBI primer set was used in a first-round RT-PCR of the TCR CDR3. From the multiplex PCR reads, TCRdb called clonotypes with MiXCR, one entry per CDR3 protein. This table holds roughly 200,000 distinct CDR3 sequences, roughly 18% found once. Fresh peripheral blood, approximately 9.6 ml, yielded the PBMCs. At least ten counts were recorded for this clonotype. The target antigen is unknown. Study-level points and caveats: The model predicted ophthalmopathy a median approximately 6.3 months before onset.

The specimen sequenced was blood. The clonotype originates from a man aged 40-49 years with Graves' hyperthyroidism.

CDR3: CSARGTGDLADTQYF. The CDR3 nucleotides are TGCAGTGCTAGGGGGACAGGGGATTTGGCAGATACGCAGTATTTT. This rearrangement joins TRBV20-1 to TRBJ2-3; 10 nucleotides line up with TRBD1. The germline V gene encodes CDR1 DFQATT and CDR2 SNEGSKA (reference sequence). The CDR3 consists of 15 residues. The trim removed 3 bases at V and 4 bases at J, leaving 7 bases unmatched.